The 17 T cell receptor beta chains reported below all come from one sample, sequenced in a study of T cell responses to AZD1222 COVID-19 vaccine. This table comes from immunoSEQ multiplex PCR, and its TCRdb copy is limited to in-frame clones, with some not included. Among about 110,000 clones listed, approximately 90% were seen once. The material was peripheral blood, obtained on day 0 of AZD1222 vaccination. Receptors originate from an adult in good health.

The V gene is TRBV28, the J gene TRBJ1-4; 7 bases line up with TRBD1. V lost 4 bases and J lost 1; bases outside the gene matches: 6. From germline, CDR1 is MDHEN and CDR2 SYDVKM. There are 16 residues in the CDR3. The CDR3 spells CASSSTGIVTNEKLFF. CDR3 nucleotide sequence: TGTGCCAGCAGTTCGACAGGGATTGTAACTAATGAAAAACTGTTTTTT.

This clone came up a few times. The rearrangement uses TRBV7-6 and TRBJ1-5; 7 bases fit TRBD1. The CDR3 runs 15 residues. The V segment lost 2 bases and the J segment 5 bases; nucleotides outside the gene matches: 6. Germline CDR1 reads SGHVS; CDR2 reads FNYEAQ. The CDR3 reads CASSLTGVGDQPQHF. In DNA form, the CDR3 reads TGTGCCAGCAGCTTAACAGGGGTGGGGGATCAGCCCCAGCATTTT.

This chain joins TRBV28 and TRBJ2-3; 13 bases are shared with TRBD2. Germline V gene data show CDR1 as MDHEN and CDR2 as SYDVKM. V shed 3 bases and J 13 bases; nucleotides not matched to a gene: 4. The CDR3 length is 13 residues. CDR3 coding DNA: TGTGCCAGCAGTTTTCGGGGGACTAGCGGGGAGTATTTT. Encoded protein: CASSFRGTSGEYF.

This chain uses TRBV20-1 with TRBJ2-7; tentative D call: TRBD2 (5 bases). Germline V gene data show CDR1 as DFQATT and CDR2 as SNEGSKA (reference sequence). The V and J ends lost 3 bases and 6 bases respectively, with 9 bases between them. This CDR3 has 11 amino acids. The CDR3 is CSASQSGEQYF. The CDR3 bases are TGCAGTGCTAGTCAGAGCGGCGAGCAGTACTTC.

DNA of the CDR3: TGTGCCAGCAGCCAAGAGCACGGTAGGGGCACAGATACGCAGTATTTT. Protein sequence: CASSQEHGRGTDTQYF. This chain uses TRBV4-2 with TRBJ2-3, with no clear D. The CDR3 spans 16 residues. V was pared by 0 bases and J by 1 base, with 11 bases between. Germline values: CDR1 LGHNA, CDR2 YNFKEQ.

V and J are TRBV6-6 and TRBJ2-7; 8 nucleotides line up with TRBD2. Per the germline V gene, CDR1 is MNHNY and CDR2 is SVGAGI (reference sequence). The CDR3 totals 14 residues. V was clipped by 2 bases and J by 4 bases; unmatched bases: 4. The CDR3 bases are TGTGCCAGCAGTTACGGGACTAGGCCATACGAGCAGTACTTC. Protein sequence: CASSYGTRPYEQYF.

The gene calls are TRBV9 and TRBJ1-3; the match to TRBD1 covers 9 bases. This CDR3 has 17 amino acids. The ends lost 0 bases at V and 0 bases at J; junction bases unmatched: 4. Germline assignment: CDR1 SGDLS and CDR2 YYNGEE. CDR3 sequence: CASSVGDRVFSGNTIYF. The DNA for the CDR3 is TGTGCCAGCAGCGTAGGGGACAGGGTCTTCTCTGGAAACACCATATATTTT. Full variable domain (rest looked up from reference TRBV9 and TRBJ1-3): DSGVTQTPKHLITATGQRVTLRCSPRSGDLSVYWYQQSLDQGLQFLIQYYNGEERAKGNILERFSAQQFPDLHSELNLSSLELGDSALYFCASSVGDRVFSGNTIYFGEGSWLTVV.

This chain links TRBV7-8 with TRBJ2-3, with 12 positions matching TRBD2. Germline lookup yields CDR1 SGHVS and CDR2 FQNEAQ. The V and J ends lost 4 bases and 5 bases, in that order; junction bases with no gene match: 7. The CDR3 is 16 amino acids. CDR3 in DNA: TGTGCCAGCAGCTGGCGCCTAGCGGGAGGGGAAGATACGCAGTATTTT. Protein product: CASSWRLAGGEDTQYF.

The chain is built from TRBV18 and TRBJ1-1; 7 nucleotides agree with TRBD1. The CDR3 contains 15 residues. Germline trimming cut 1 base from V and 0 bases from J; bases unmatched to any gene: 2. CDR1 and CDR2 from the germline V gene are KGHSH and LQKENI. In DNA form, the CDR3 reads TGTGCCAGCTCACCACAACAGGGGTTGAACACTGAAGCTTTCTTT. Residues: CASSPQQGLNTEAFF.

The gene calls are TRBV27 and TRBJ2-6; 8 nucleotides line up with TRBD1. CDR1 and CDR2 (germline): MNHEY, SMNVEV (reference sequence). With 3 bases clipped from V and 3 bases from J, the junction kept 7 bases outside the gene matches. The CDR3 consists of 17 residues. CDR3 nucleotide sequence: TGTGCCAGCAGTTTGGGTCAGGGGGCGCGTGGGGCCAACGTCCTGACTTTC. Protein sequence: CASSLGQGARGANVLTF. The entire variable domain, with the rest obtained from reference TRBV27 and TRBJ2-6, is as follows: EAQVTQNPRYLITVTGKKLTVTCSQNMNHEYMSWYRQDPGLGLRQIYYSMNVEVTDKGDVPEGYKVSRKEKRNFPLILESPSPNQTSLYFCASSLGQGARGANVLTFGAGSRLTVL.

The V call is TRBV5-4, the J call TRBJ1-3; TRBD1 is a possible D gene (5 bases). CDR3 size: 15 residues. V lost 3 bases, J lost 3 bases, and 13 bases lay in between. CDR1 and CDR2 from the germline V gene are SGHNT and YYREEE (reference sequence). The CDR3 DNA follows: TGTGCCAGCAGCTCCCGCGGGGCTGGTGGAAACACCATATATTTT. This sequence encodes CASSSRGAGGNTIYF.

The gene calls are TRBV5-6 and TRBJ1-4; 12 bases are a match to TRBD1. CDR1 is SGHDT, CDR2 YYEEEE, per germline. The CDR3 has 17 amino acids. V lost 4 bases to trimming and J lost 7 bases; unmatched junction nucleotides: 11. This CDR3 is CASSPGTGGARGEKLFF. CDR3 DNA: TGTGCCAGCAGCCCCGGGACAGGGGGCGCCCGGGGTGAAAAACTGTTTTTT. The whole variable domain, filled in from reference TRBV5-6 and TRBJ1-4, reads DAGVTQSPTHLIKTRGQQVTLRCSPKSGHDTVSWYQQALGQGPQFIFQYYEEEERQRGNFPDRFSGHQFPNYSSELNVNALLLGDSALYLCASSPGTGGARGEKLFFGSGTQLSVL.

The V call is TRBV14, the J call TRBJ1-4; possibly TRBD1 for D (6 bases). Trimming pared 2 bases from V and 8 bases from J, leaving 15 bases between. Germline CDR1 reads SGHDN; CDR2 reads FVKESK. The CDR3 extends over 15 amino acids. The CDR3 region has the DNA TGTGCCAGCAGCCAACTCAGGGGAGGGAACGAAAAACTGTTTTTT. Translation gives CASSQLRGGNEKLFF.

J is TRBJ1-2 and V is TRBV2; 10 nucleotides line up with TRBD1. The CDR3 sequence is 14 residues long. In germline, CDR1 is SNHLY, CDR2 FYNNEI. Trimming at V came to 1 base and at J to 7 bases, leaving 3 bases not matched to a gene. The DNA for the CDR3 is TGTGCCAGCAGTGAAGGACAGGGGGCATTTGGCTACACCTTC. It specifies CASSEGQGAFGYTF.

The chain has TRBV7-7 and TRBJ2-2; 8 positions agree with TRBD2. J was trimmed by 4 bases and V by 1 base; bases with no gene match: 2. This CDR3 region has 15 residues. Germline loops: CDR1 SSHAT, CDR2 FNYEAQ (reference sequence). Here the CDR3 reads CASSLGREGTGELFF. The DNA of the CDR3 is TGTGCCAGCAGCTTAGGTCGGGAGGGCACCGGGGAGCTGTTTTTT.

The V gene is TRBV28, the J gene TRBJ1-4, with a tentative D call TRBD1 (6 bases). V lost 7 bases and J lost 5, with 17 bases in between. This CDR3 is built from 15 residues. The germline V gene has CDR1 MDHEN and CDR2 SYDVKM. The CDR3 spells CASNGVQGTNEKLFF. DNA of the CDR3: TGTGCCAGCAACGGAGTACAGGGTACAAATGAAAAACTGTTTTTT.

This sequence joins TRBV27 and TRBJ1-4; D call uncertain. The germline V and J ends were trimmed by 6 bases and 3 bases, with 17 bases remaining between them. The length of the CDR3 is 16 residues. Germline V gene data show CDR1 as MNHEY and CDR2 as SMNVEV (reference sequence). The CDR3 loop is CASSLSPSVSNEKLFF. As DNA, the CDR3 is TGTGCCAGCAGCCTTAGCCCCTCAGTTTCTAATGAAAAACTGTTTTTT.